This T cell receptor (beta chain) derives from a study of T cell responses to AZD1222 COVID-19 vaccine. Background on the study: Researchers grouped second doses given at about 4 or about 12 weeks into one pool.

Concerning this clone itself: The antigen remains unidentified.

Points from the study as a whole: Nearly half of spike-specific TCRs reportedly target unmutated variant regions.

Some clones are missing from TCRdb's copy, which holds only in-frame ones; the method was immunoSEQ multiplex PCR. Of around 95,000 clones in the sample, 80% to 95% were seen once. The starting material was peripheral blood, obtained on day 0 of AZD1222 vaccination. The sequence was collected from an adult in good health.

The DNA of the CDR3 is TGTGCCAGCAGTTCGGACAGAAGGGAAGCTTTCTTT. Translating it yields CASSSDRREAFF. The gene calls are TRBV28 and TRBJ1-1; the D gene is possibly TRBD1 (6 bases). Germline V gives CDR1 MDHEN, CDR2 SYDVKM. Trimming shortened V by 4 bases and J by 8 bases, and 11 bases separated the two germline ends. CDR3 length equals 12 residues.